The following is a T cell receptor (beta chain) sequence with its context. Its antigen is currently unknown. This specimen belongs to a study of graft-versus-host responses after intestinal transplantation. Study at large: Isolated intestinal, liver-intestinal, or multivisceral transplants had been given to the recipients. Each recipient received anti-thymocyte globulin induction, then tacrolimus and steroids for approximately 3 years.

Per germline, CDR1 MNHEY and CDR2 SMNVEV (reference sequence). V lost 4 bases and J 9 bases, leaving 18 bases between the germline ends. The length of the CDR3 is 14 residues. Points from the study as a whole: An association linked early post-transplant HvG declines with peak circulating GvH clone levels. Marrow from the recipient contained GvH clones, some of which had appeared first in ileum or blood.

Profiled with immunoSEQ multiplex PCR; TCRdb holds only in-frame clones, not every one. The table includes roughly 97,000 clones, more than 85% detected once. The V and J genes are TRBV27 and TRBJ1-1; D not certain. The material was unstimulated CD4+ T cells sorted from spleen or lymph node cells, obtained before intestinal transplant. The sequence was obtained from a human donor who received an intestinal transplant. For the CDR3, the DNA is TGTGCCAGCAGTTCTTCCGCACCGCCGGGTCAAGCTTTCTTT. As protein: CASSSSAPPGQAFF.